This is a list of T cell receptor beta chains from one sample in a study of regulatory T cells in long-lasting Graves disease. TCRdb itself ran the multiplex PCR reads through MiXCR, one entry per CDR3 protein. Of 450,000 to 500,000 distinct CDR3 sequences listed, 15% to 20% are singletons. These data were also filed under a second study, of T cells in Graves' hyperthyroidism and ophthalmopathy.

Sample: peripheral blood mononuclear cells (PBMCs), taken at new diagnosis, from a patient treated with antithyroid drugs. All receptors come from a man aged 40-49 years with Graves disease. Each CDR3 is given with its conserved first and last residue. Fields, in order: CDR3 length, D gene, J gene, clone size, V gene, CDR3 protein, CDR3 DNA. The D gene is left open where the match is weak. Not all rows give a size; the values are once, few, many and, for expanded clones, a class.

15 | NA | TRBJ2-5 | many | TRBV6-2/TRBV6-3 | CASSYVRGSQETQYF | TGTGCCAGCAGTTACGTACGGGGGTCACAAGAGACCCAGTACTTC
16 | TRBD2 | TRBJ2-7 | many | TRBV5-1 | CASSSGLAGIHYEQYF | TGCGCCAGCAGCTCGGGACTAGCGGGAATCCACTACGAGCAGTACTTC
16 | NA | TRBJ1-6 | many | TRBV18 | CASSPSRQQNNSPLHF | TGTGCCAGCTCACCATCCAGACAGCAAAATAATTCACCCCTCCACTTT
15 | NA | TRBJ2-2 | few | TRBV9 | CASSATGTQGGELFF | TGTGCCAGCAGCGCCACCGGGACCCAGGGCGGGGAGCTGTTTTTT
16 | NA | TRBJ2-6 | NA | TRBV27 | CASSLHRVPGANVLTF | TGTGCCAGCAGTTTACACAGGGTACCCGGGGCCAACGTCCTGACTTTC
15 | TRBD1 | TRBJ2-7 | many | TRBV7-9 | CASSFMGTEYYEQYF | TGTGCCAGCAGCTTTATGGGGACAGAATACTACGAGCAGTACTTC
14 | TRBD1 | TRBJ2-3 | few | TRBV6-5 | CASSYRDRPHTQYF | TGTGCCAGCAGTTACCGGGACAGGCCGCATACGCAGTATTTT
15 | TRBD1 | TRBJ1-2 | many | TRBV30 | CAWTLEGARGYGYTF | TGTGCCTGGACCCTAGAGGGGGCCCGGGGATATGGCTACACCTTC
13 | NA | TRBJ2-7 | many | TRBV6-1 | CASTTGLGGEQYF | TGTGCCAGCACCACTGGATTGGGGGGCGAGCAGTACTTC
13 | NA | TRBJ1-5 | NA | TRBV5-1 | CASSQTPGQPQHF | TGCGCCAGCAGCCAGACACCGGGGCAGCCCCAGCATTTT
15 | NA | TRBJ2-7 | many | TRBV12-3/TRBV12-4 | CASSLDGFGSYEQYF | TGTGCCAGCAGTCTAGACGGTTTCGGCTCCTACGAGCAGTACTTC
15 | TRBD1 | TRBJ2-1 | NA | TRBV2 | CASRHRDRDMNEQFF | TGTGCCAGCAGGCACCGGGACAGGGATATGAATGAGCAGTTCTTC
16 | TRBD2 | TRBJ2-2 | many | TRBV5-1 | CASSLASGRNTGELFF | TGCGCCAGCAGCTTGGCAAGCGGGAGGAACACCGGGGAGCTGTTTTTT
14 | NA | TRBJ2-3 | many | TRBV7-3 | CASSFRGGADTQYF | TGTGCCAGCAGCTTTAGGGGCGGGGCAGATACGCAGTATTTT
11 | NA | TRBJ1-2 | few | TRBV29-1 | CSVSGPNGYTF | TGCAGCGTATCCGGACCGAATGGCTACACCTTC
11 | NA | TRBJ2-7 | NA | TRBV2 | CASSEDTGMYF | TGTGCCAGCAGTGAAGACACAGGGATGTACTTC
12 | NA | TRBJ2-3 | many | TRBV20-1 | CSARRPTDTQYF | TGCAGTGCTAGACGTCCCACAGATACGCAGTATTTT
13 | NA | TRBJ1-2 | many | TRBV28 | CASSPPDSFGYTF | TGTGCCAGCAGTCCACCGGACAGTTTCGGCTACACCTTC
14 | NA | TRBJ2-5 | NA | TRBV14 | CASSQDSLQETQHF | TGTGCCAGCAGCCAAGACAGTCTACAAGAGACCCAGCACTTC
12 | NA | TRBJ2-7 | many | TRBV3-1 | CASSHLGYEQYF | TGTGCCAGCAGCCACCTGGGCTACGAGCAGTACTTC
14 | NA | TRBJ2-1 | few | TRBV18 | CASSPTIRAHEQFF | TGTGCCAGCTCACCGACCATCAGGGCCCATGAGCAGTTCTTC
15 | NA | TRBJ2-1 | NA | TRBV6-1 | CASSDSAGPGLARFF | TGTGCCAGCAGTGACTCGGCAGGCCCTGGGCTAGCGAGGTTCTTC
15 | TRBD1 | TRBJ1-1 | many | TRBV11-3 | CASSTGQGFVPEAFF | TGTGCCAGCAGCACAGGACAGGGATTCGTCCCTGAAGCTTTCTTT
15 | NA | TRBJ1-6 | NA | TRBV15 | CATSRGGVEDSPLHF | TGTGCCACCAGCAGAGGGGGAGTGGAGGATTCACCCCTCCACTTT
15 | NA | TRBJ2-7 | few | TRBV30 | CAWTEVGLGGYEQYF | TGTGCCTGGACCGAAGTAGGGCTAGGAGGATACGAGCAGTACTTC
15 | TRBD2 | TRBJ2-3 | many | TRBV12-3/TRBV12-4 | CASSSGLAGRDTQYF | TGTGCCAGCAGTTCGGGACTAGCGGGAAGAGATACGCAGTATTTT
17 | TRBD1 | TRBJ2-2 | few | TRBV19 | CASSRGQGAFNTGELFF | TGTGCCAGTAGCCGAGGACAGGGGGCCTTTAACACCGGGGAGCTGTTTTTT
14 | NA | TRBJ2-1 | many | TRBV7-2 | CASSKGPTYNEQFF | TGTGCCAGCAGCAAGGGACCAACCTACAATGAGCAGTTCTTC
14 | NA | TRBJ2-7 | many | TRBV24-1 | CATSPSSGVGEQYF | TGTGCCACCAGCCCCTCTTCGGGGGTAGGCGAGCAGTACTTC
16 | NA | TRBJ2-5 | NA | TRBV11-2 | CASSLTPGLASNEQYF | TGTGCCAGCAGCTTAACCCCGGGGCTAGCCTCCAATGAGCAGTACTTC
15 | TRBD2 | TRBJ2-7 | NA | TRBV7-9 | CASSLPGTTSVKQYF | TGTGCCAGCAGCTTACCCGGGACTACCTCTGTGAAGCAGTACTTC
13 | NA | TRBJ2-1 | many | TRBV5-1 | CASSLTEYNEQFF | TGTGCCAGCAGCTTAACCGAGTACAATGAGCAGTTCTTC